The present T cell receptor beta chain was sequenced within a study of blood T cell repertoires in COVID-19. Looking at the study overall: The samples span acute and convalescent COVID-19 from the United States, Italy and Spain. The cDNA or gDNA used as material had been derived from T cells, B-cell-depleted T cells, or PBMCs.

With 4 bases removed from V and 1 base from J, the gap between germline ends came to 11 bases. Per the germline V gene, CDR1 is KGHSH and CDR2 is LQKENI. CDR3 length: 14 residues. Per the authors' pipeline: Nucleated cell counts were estimated from reference gene primer amplification. The assay was immunoSEQ multiplex PCR, and TCRdb's table has in-frame clones only and misses some. Clone size and the V and J calls come from that table; the DNA yielded D and trimming. The table lists under 350,000 clones, roughly 83% of them singletons, with around 4.5% in the top ten. Input material: peripheral blood. The source is a man aged 60-69 years who had recovered from COVID-19. This chain connects TRBV18 to TRBJ2-7, with D possibly matching TRBD2 (5 bases). This CDR3 reads CASSLGRTSYEQYF. As DNA, the CDR3 is TGTGCCAGCTCACTAGGGCGGACTTCCTACGAGCAGTACTTC.